The 21 T cell receptor beta chains below all came from one sample that was sequenced in a study of patients and donors after allogeneic stem cell transplantation. MiXCR, applied by TCRdb to the RT-PCR reads, yields one record per CDR3 protein. This table has approximately 430,000 distinct CDR3 sequences, approximately 16% appearing once. Specimen: blood, either unsorted or a sorted T cell fraction (not recorded which). The receptors here all came from a human donor who was either an allogeneic HSCT recipient or a stem cell or donor lymphocyte infusion donor (not recorded which). It is not recorded whose cells these are; they may come from a transplant donor.

This clonotype has a handful of counts. J is TRBJ1-2 and V is TRBV29-1, with 9 bases matching TRBD1. CDR3 length: 12 amino acids. V was pared by 7 bases and J by 5 bases, with 5 bases of the junction left unmatched. The germline gives CDR1 SQVTM, CDR2 ANQGSEA. The CDR3 here is CSAGTGKYGYTF. As DNA, the CDR3 is TGCAGCGCTGGGACAGGGAAATATGGCTACACCTTC.

This rearrangement joins TRBV4-3 to TRBJ2-4; 7 bases align to TRBD2. Germline V gene lookup returns CDR1 LGHNA and CDR2 YSLEER. V lost 0 bases to trimming and J lost 5 bases; unmatched junction nucleotides: 13. The CDR3 spans 18 residues. CDR3 region: CASSQDGGVGPGENIQYF. The CDR3 coding sequence is TGCGCCAGCAGCCAAGATGGGGGGGTAGGCCCCGGCGAAAACATTCAGTACTTC.

This clonotype came up a few times. The chain has TRBV4-3 and TRBJ1-2, with D maybe TRBD1 (5 bases). Trimming stripped 0 bases from V and 4 bases from J, with 15 bases between. Germline assignment: CDR1 LGHNA and CDR2 YSLEER. This CDR3 comprises 16 residues. CDR3 DNA sequence: TGCGCCAGCAGCCAAGAGGGTATATTGGGGCTCTATGGCTACACCTTC. Translated, it gives CASSQEGILGLYGYTF.

V usage is TRBV10-3 and J usage is TRBJ2-2; 8 bases are shared with TRBD2. With V trimmed by 8 bases and J by 4 bases, 6 bases remained unmatched. Germline V gives CDR1 ENHRY, CDR2 SYGVKD. The CDR3 is made up of 14 amino acids. CDR3 DNA: TGTGCCATCGCTAGCGGGTACCGCACCGGGGAGCTGTTTTTT. Its protein is CAIASGYRTGELFF.

The rearrangement links TRBV6-9 to TRBJ1-2; no reliable D call. This CDR3 has 11 amino acids. Germline CDR1 and CDR2: MNHGY and SVAAGI. The V end lost 8 bases, the J end lost 5 bases, and 9 bases lay between the germline ends. CDR3 bases: TGTGCCAGCGAAACGTTATATGGCTACACCTTC. It encodes CASETLYGYTF.

This clonotype was detected only a few times. This chain links TRBV25-1 with TRBJ1-4, with D possibly being TRBD1 (6 bases). Germline CDR1 is MGHDK and CDR2 is SYGVNS. V was clipped by 1 base and J by 4 bases, with 13 bases between them. The CDR3 has 16 amino acids. The CDR3 sequence is CASSEFRGQVNEKLFF. DNA of the CDR3: TGTGCCAGCAGTGAATTTAGGGGACAAGTTAATGAAAAACTGTTTTTT.

The rearrangement links TRBV12-3 or TRBV12-4 to TRBJ1-2; no definite D call. The CDR3 contains 13 residues. Trimming took 6 bases from V and 7 from J, leaving 15 bases between them. CDR3 sequence reads: CASSPNPGAGYTF. The CDR3 region has the DNA TGTGCCAGCAGCCCTAACCCTGGCGCTGGCTACACCTTC.

The chain has TRBV24-1 and TRBJ2-1; 8 positions agree with TRBD2. V lost 0 bases, J lost 7 bases, and 13 bases stayed unmatched. The germline CDR1 and CDR2 sequences are KGHDR and SFDVKD. The CDR3 has 18 amino acids. This CDR3 reads CATSDLPGGGKEKNEQFF. The CDR3 nucleotides are TGTGCCACCAGTGATTTGCCCGGGGGGGGTAAGGAAAAGAATGAGCAGTTCTTC.

This clonotype has more than one count but fewer than ten. V is TRBV6-1 and J is TRBJ1-2, with D unresolved. Germline V gives CDR1 MNHNS, CDR2 SASEGT. The CDR3 contains 14 residues. Trimming stripped 2 bases from V and 9 bases from J, with 16 bases between. CDR3: CASSEISGIGSYTF. DNA for the CDR3: TGTGCCAGCAGTGAAATTTCAGGTATCGGGAGCTACACCTTC.

The chain couples TRBV20-1 to TRBJ2-5; the match to TRBD1 covers 7 bases. The CDR3 totals 14 residues. J lost 1 base, V lost 4 bases, and 6 bases had no gene match. CDR1 and CDR2 (germline): DFQATT, SNEGSKA (reference sequence). The CDR3 region has the DNA TGCAGTGCTAACCCCACAGGGGCCCAAGAGACCCAGTACTTC. It codes for CSANPTGAQETQYF.

V is TRBV25-1 and J is TRBJ2-2; D is tentatively TRBD1 or TRBD2 (6 bases each). In germline, CDR1 is MGHDK, CDR2 SYGVNS. Trimming removed 6 bases at V and 6 bases at J, with 17 bases between. The CDR3 is 15 amino acids. The CDR3 coding sequence is TGTGCCAGCAGGGTTACAGGGTCGGGGGCCGGGGAGCTGTTTTTT. This sequence encodes CASRVTGSGAGELFF.

This chain uses TRBV20-1 with TRBJ1-2, with D uncertain. Between the trimmed V and J ends, which lost 0 bases and 7 bases, there was a span of 6 bases. Germline V gene lookup returns CDR1 DFQATT and CDR2 SNEGSKA (reference sequence). The CDR3 is made up of 11 amino acids. In nucleotides, the CDR3 is TGCAGTGCTAGAGATCTGAGTGGCTACACCTTC. It codes for CSARDLSGYTF.

The CDR3 DNA is TGTGCCAGCAGTTCCCCTGGGGGGGCCACGAATGAAAAACTGTTTTTT. It yields the protein CASSSPGGATNEKLFF. This chain links TRBV28 with TRBJ1-4, with D possibly TRBD1 on 6 matching bases. Germline loops: CDR1 MDHEN, CDR2 SYDVKM. V dropped 4 bases and J dropped 5 bases, with 17 bases sitting between them. This CDR3 spans 16 amino acids.

This chain links TRBV7-3 with TRBJ2-1, with D maybe TRBD2 (5 bases). This CDR3 spans 14 amino acids. Germline V gene sequence: CDR1 SGHTA, CDR2 FQGTGA. V gave up 5 bases and J gave up 9 bases, with 17 bases separating them. CDR3 residues: CASSTKGLGGEQFF. CDR3 DNA: TGTGCCAGCAGCACTAAGGGCCTAGGAGGTGAGCAGTTCTTC.

The rearrangement uses TRBV29-1 and TRBJ1-1; D ambiguous. CDR1 and CDR2 from the germline V gene are SQVTM and ANQGSEA. V dropped 1 base and J dropped 5 bases, with 5 bases sitting between them. The CDR3 runs 11 residues. CDR3 coding DNA: TGCAGCGTTGAAGGGCCTACTGAAGCTTTCTTT. It encodes CSVEGPTEAFF.

The chain couples TRBV30 to TRBJ2-7, with a possible D match to TRBD1 (5 bases). Germline V gene sequence: CDR1 GTSNPN, CDR2 SVGIG (reference sequence). The ends were cut back, 0 bases at V and 5 bases at J, with 14 bases in the middle. This CDR3 is built from 14 residues. The DNA of the CDR3 is TGTGCCTGGAGTGTAAACCCCGGCAGGGACGAGCAGTACTTC. Translation: CAWSVNPGRDEQYF.

This clonotype was counted at least ten times. The chain is built from TRBV24-1 and TRBJ2-1, with D unresolved. This CDR3 comprises 15 residues. The V end was cut by 3 bases, the J end by 1 base, with 9 bases between. Per the germline V gene, CDR1 is KGHDR and CDR2 is SFDVKD. The CDR3 here is CATSDPGGSYNEQFF. DNA of the CDR3: TGTGCCACCAGTGATCCCGGCGGATCCTACAATGAGCAGTTCTTC.

The rearrangement links TRBV15 to TRBJ2-1; D gene unclear. Trimming cost V 4 bases and J 6 bases, with 7 bases left between them. The CDR3 extends over 12 amino acids. Germline V CDR1 and CDR2: LNHNV, YYDKDF (reference sequence). In DNA, the CDR3 is TGTGCCACCAGCATAGTCCGCAATGAGCAGTTCTTC. This encodes CATSIVRNEQFF.

This clonotype has just a few counts. The J gene is TRBJ2-7, the V gene TRBV20-1; D is ambiguous. Between the trimmed V and J ends, which lost 6 bases and 6 bases, there was a span of 15 bases. Germline values: CDR1 DFQATT, CDR2 SNEGSKA (reference sequence). This CDR3 has 12 amino acids. The CDR3 loop reads CSATARRPEQYF. Here the CDR3 DNA reads TGCAGTGCCACTGCCAGGCGGCCCGAGCAGTACTTC.

This clonotype was detected only a few times. V usage is TRBV11-2 and J usage is TRBJ1-2, with TRBD1 matching over 8 bases. V was clipped by 3 bases and J by 4 bases; unmatched bases: 4. The CDR3 contains 14 residues. Germline loops: CDR1 SGHAT, CDR2 FQNNGV. This CDR3 reads CASSFSTGGYGYTF. The CDR3 DNA follows: TGTGCCAGCAGCTTTTCCACAGGGGGCTATGGCTACACCTTC.

This clonotype has just a few counts. The chain couples TRBV20-1 to TRBJ2-5; unclear D gene. This CDR3 has 13 residues. The V end lost 1 base, the J end lost 2 bases, and 8 bases lay between the germline ends. Germline V gene lookup returns CDR1 DFQATT and CDR2 SNEGSKA (reference sequence). This chain's CDR3 is CSARVGSQETQYF. Here the CDR3 DNA reads TGCAGTGCTAGAGTTGGCAGTCAAGAGACCCAGTACTTC.